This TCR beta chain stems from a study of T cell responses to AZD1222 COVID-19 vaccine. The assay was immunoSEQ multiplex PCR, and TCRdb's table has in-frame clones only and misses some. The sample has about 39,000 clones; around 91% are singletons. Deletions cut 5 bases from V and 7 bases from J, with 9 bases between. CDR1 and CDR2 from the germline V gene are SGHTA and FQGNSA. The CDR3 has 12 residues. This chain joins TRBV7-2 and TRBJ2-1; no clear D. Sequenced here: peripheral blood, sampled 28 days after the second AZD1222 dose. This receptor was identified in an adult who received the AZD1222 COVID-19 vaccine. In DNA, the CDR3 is TGTGCCAGCAGCCGATCCGAAAATGAGCAGTTCTTC. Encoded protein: CASSRSENEQFF.